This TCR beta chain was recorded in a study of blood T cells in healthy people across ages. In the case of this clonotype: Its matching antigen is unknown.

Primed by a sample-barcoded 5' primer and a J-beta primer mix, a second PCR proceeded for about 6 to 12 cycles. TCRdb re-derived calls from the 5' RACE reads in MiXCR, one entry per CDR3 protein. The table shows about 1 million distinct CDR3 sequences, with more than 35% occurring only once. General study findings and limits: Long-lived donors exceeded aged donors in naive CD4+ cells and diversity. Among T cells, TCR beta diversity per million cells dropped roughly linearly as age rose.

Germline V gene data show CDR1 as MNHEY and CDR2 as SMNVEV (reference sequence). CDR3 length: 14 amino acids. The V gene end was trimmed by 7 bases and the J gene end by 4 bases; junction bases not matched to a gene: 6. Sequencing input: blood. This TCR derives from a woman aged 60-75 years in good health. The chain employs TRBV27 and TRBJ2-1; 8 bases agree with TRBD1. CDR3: CASKPGQVYNEQFF. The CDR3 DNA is TGTGCCAGCAAACCGGGACAGGTGTACAATGAGCAGTTCTTC.